This T cell receptor beta chain was sequenced in a study of blood T cells in healthy people across ages. The second PCR ran about 6 to 12 cycles with a sample-barcoded 5' primer and J-beta primers. TCRdb itself ran the 5' RACE reads through MiXCR, one entry per CDR3 protein. The data hold approximately 760,000 distinct CDR3 sequences, with more than 20% observed a single time. There are a few counts of this clonotype. The CDR3 totals 16 residues. The V segment lost 0 bases and the J segment 7 bases; nucleotides outside the gene matches: 3. Germline CDR1 and CDR2: MNHEY and SVGAGI. These data were also reused for a study on T cells of mothers and their children.

This receptor was obtained from a boy under 18 in good health. The sample consisted of blood. The rearrangement uses TRBV6-5 and TRBJ1-6; 10 bases line up with TRBD1. The CDR3 region has the DNA TGTGCCAGCAGTTACTCTCGGGACAGGGGCAATTCACCCCTCCACTTT. It codes for CASSYSRDRGNSPLHF.